The present TCR beta chain was sequenced within a study of cytomegalovirus exposure and HLA in healthy donors (dated by TCRdb to about 2017). Background on the whole study: An earlier analysis of roughly 630 of the donors reported approximately 270 Gb of sequence data and 100 million to 140 million unique TCR beta sequences from 150 million to 200 million T cells. An early release that covered roughly 600 HLA-typed donors contained about 300 gigabases of sequencing data and tens of millions of unique TCR sequences. Among the 398 genotyped donors, approximately 77% belonged to the genetic ancestry cluster associated with self-reported Caucasian donors. The aim of the study was to test whether cataloging public T cell receptors could identify signatures of past pathogen exposure. The T cell repertoires of under 700 subjects were profiled by immunosequencing and related to cytomegalovirus serostatus. A separate validation cohort of roughly 110 different subjects was used in addition to the approximately 640-subject first cohort. To predict cytomegalovirus infection status, the study brought together high-throughput TCR immunosequencing, statistical association of individual TCRs with disease status, and machine learning. In a later analysis, previously published TCR beta repertoires from 600 to 850 donors were re-analyzed and high-resolution HLA genotyping was added so that TCR occurrence patterns could be studied. Rather than drawing on any new phenotypic data, the later analysis identified candidate immune exposures from TCR beta sequences and the way those sequences occurred across donors. An earlier analysis of fewer than 750 of the donors used high-throughput TCR beta sequencing to judge whether each TCR beta V gene segment behaved as functional or pseudogenic. Alongside the repertoire data, information on donor age, sex, ethnicity and CMV serostatus was compiled. A later genetic analysis took genome-wide SNP genotypes for about 60% of the roughly 670 donors and used that subset as a discovery cohort. Every repertoire in the discovery cohort had been generated on one and the same sequencing platform. HLA typing covered class I and class II loci at four-digit resolution. The number of typed donors differed by locus: roughly 620-630 for A, B, C, DRB1 and DQB1; some 540 for DQA1; 606 for DPA1; and around 490 for DPB1. Four to six DR-DQ haplotypes were handled as single units for association and clustering, since linkage in the cohort was strong. On average, around 230,000 unique TCR beta nucleotide sequences were sequenced per donor among about 400 genotyped donors of the cohort, with around 19% of those sequences being non-productive. Results the study describes overall, beyond this receptor: In a later genetic analysis, a missense DCLRE1C variant was associated with V-gene and J-gene trimming of TCR beta chains, and the association was replicated in an independent cohort. A later analysis reported that several top co-occurrence clusters appeared linked to parvovirus B19, influenza, CMV and Epstein-Barr virus. Some IMGT-functional V segments, including TRBV6-2 and TRBV6-3, could not be told apart with the 87-base-pair reads, so those segments were excluded. The study gave a list of under 200 TCR beta chains associated with cytomegalovirus. In a later analysis, HLA-associated TCR beta chains showed more clonal expansion and lower generation probabilities than non-associated chains that were equally common. A further reported finding was that TCR beta sequences accurately predicted the HLA-A and HLA-B alleles for most subjects in the first cohort. Linkage disequilibrium might explain the correlated functional status among segregating V segments, but an unknown experimental factor could not be excluded. The classifier was reported to diagnose cytomegalovirus status with high specificity and sensitivity in both the original cohort and the validation cohort. HLA typing was unavailable for some donors at each locus, so association tests used only the typed subset. A later analysis associated 15,000 or so TCR beta sequences with specific HLA alleles at a false discovery rate of 0.05. Strong co-occurrence of HLA alleles, especially DR and DQ, made assigning TCR associations to individual alleles difficult. An earlier analysis of around 500 of the donors showed that most TCR beta V segments appeared in productive rearrangements either about 87% or about 30% of the time, which broadly matched IMGT annotations. In this cohort, only TCR beta chains were sequenced, and detectable features were limited by the absence of alpha or paired-chain data. A cluster of highly shared sequence variants was judged likely to represent a technical artifact of the sequencing pipeline. In vitro tests confirmed that a few of the cytomegalovirus-associated TCR beta chains recognize cytomegalovirus antigens. CMV serostatus was the only immune exposure information available for the cohort. While some public TCRs were present in many individuals, most TCR sequences turned up only very rarely across donors. A later analysis found that TCR association rates varied across HLA loci, with DRB1 alleles showing the most associated TCRs and HLA-C alleles the fewest. Roughly uniform sequencing depth across donors was assumed in presence/absence analyses, although this assumption may not hold. The earlier analysis of 450 to 700 of the donors excluded over 15 rarely observed V segments, including chromosome 9 orphons, because counts were too low. A later genetic analysis reported fewer N-insertions in productive TCRs among donors in an Asian-associated ancestry cluster than the roughly 720-donor mean. It was suggested by the authors that the approach could potentially be generalized to other disease states and immunological phenotypes. In a later analysis, most CMV-associated TCR beta chains were found to appear HLA-restricted, with HLA associations seemingly driven largely by CMV exposure.

In total, just over 650 healthy bone marrow donors made up the cohort. At the time of sampling, all cohort members were nominally healthy, though unrecorded immune exposures were likely present. The donor tested CMV seropositive and was one of the 289 seropositive cohort members. Every donor gave a peripheral blood sample, and the peripheral blood mononuclear cells from that sample were used for TCR beta sequencing. The Qiagen DNeasy Blood Extraction Kit was used to extract genomic DNA from the blood cell samples. Regarding this clone: Its specific antigen is unknown. No qualities accompany the bases; no much larger clone lies one base away.

V and J are trimmed by 6 bases and 4 bases, and the gene matches miss 12 bases of the junction. Taken from the germline V gene (reference sequence), the CDR1 and CDR2 loops are MNHEY and SMNVEV. The CDR3 runs 16 residues from the cysteine to the phenylalanine. Here the CDR3 DNA is all that survives: 48 bases in frame from base 1. The receptor library was made with the immunoSEQ multiplex PCR assay. The multiplex PCR relied on a mix of 60 forward primers for TCR Vbeta segments and 13 reverse primers for TCR Jbeta segments. Amplification of the CDR3 region of rearranged TCR beta genes was performed with a multiplex PCR assay on genomic DNA. The amplified TCR beta libraries were sequenced on the Illumina HiSeq System as 87-base-pair reads. Concerning the study's data processing: Across the 700 or so repertoires, a later analysis counted 78 million or so unique TCR beta chains, roughly 11 million of which were shared by at least two donors. Raw reads were error-corrected and collapsed into unique sequences with a nearest-neighbor algorithm that merged closely related sequences to remove PCR and sequencing errors. To assign V, D and J gene segments, CDR3 sequences were aligned to IMGT reference sequences. For a sequence to be retained, a match of at least six nucleotides was required to both a V gene segment and a J gene segment. Rearrangements were called productive when the CDR3 lacked stop codons and stayed in frame with V and J; all others were non-productive. CDR3 was defined according to IMGT convention as the region running from the second conserved V-encoded cysteine to the conserved J-encoded phenylalanine. Sequences without an unambiguous match to a single V gene segment were excluded from the earlier analysis of about 600 of the donors. An earlier analysis of a few hundred of the donors called V segments functional above 56.7% productive rearrangements and segregating when the between-donor standard deviation exceeded 5%. A statistical classification framework was built for diagnosing cytomegalovirus status from the catalog of TCR beta chain sequences. In a later analysis, TCR nucleotide sequences were compared against IMGT/GENE-DB human TR gene sequences so that V and J genes could be assigned. A later analysis assigned CDR3 sequences and most-parsimonious VDJ recombination scenarios with the TCRdist pipeline. In a later analysis, every TCR beta chain was defined by the combination of its CDR3 amino acid sequence and its V-gene family, and reads without a unique V-gene family were dropped. A later analysis removed nearly 600 highly shared, low-generation-probability nucleotide sequences to deal with suspected cross-contamination and a sequencing artifact. In a later analysis, a clonal expansion index was calculated for each public chain from normalized within-repertoire ranks of inferred template counts. Generation probabilities in a later analysis came from a VDJ recombination model fitted to out-of-frame rearrangements, and those results were checked against IGoR. In a later analysis, TCR-TCR, TCR-HLA and TCR-CMV co-occurrence was scored with hypergeometric tests, and a repertoire-size bias correction was applied to TCR pairs. To estimate false discovery rates, a later analysis permuted the HLA or CMV assignments 20 times. In a later analysis, co-occurring TCRs were grouped using DBSCAN, and TCRdist sequence similarity was added for clustering within HLA-allele-positive subsets. Repertoires with fewer than 30,000 or more than 120,000 public chains, plus five repertoires with anomalous nucleotide sharing, were excluded from co-occurrence clustering. Entries here come from immuneACCESS through TCRdb and include only in-frame sequences with V and J called. Some clones fail to appear in such tables; in the studies checked, an unresolved V gene covers under half of the shortfall, and the cause of the remainder is unknown. V and J calls and clone size are given by that table; D and trimming were obtained from the DNA. The sample includes roughly 150,000 clones, with roughly 85% observed a single time. Of the sample, 9.7% falls within the top ten clones.

The chain was built from TRBV27 and TRBJ2-1, with TRBD2 identical over 7 junction bases. Material for sequencing was PBMCs. This receptor was obtained from a man younger than 35 in good health and CMV-seropositive. The DNA sequence is as follows: TGTGCCAGCAGGCCCGATTCAGCGGGGTCTTACAATGAGCAGTTCTTC. This yields the protein CASRPDSAGSYNEQFF.